The present T cell receptor (beta chain) was sequenced within a study of identical twins. This CDR3 has 16 amino acids. The germline V gene has CDR1 SNHLY and CDR2 FYNNEI. J was trimmed by 4 bases and V by 7 bases; bases with no gene match: 12. Template switching supplied a universal primer site; unique molecular identifiers were carried on the cDNA. From the 5' RACE reads, TCRdb called clonotypes with MiXCR, one entry per CDR3 protein. The repertoire consists of 500,000 to 700,000 distinct CDR3 sequences, with about 7% occurring once and the leading ten covering 1.6%. This clonotype was detected ten times or more. The sample also formed part of further work on yellow fever vaccine responses in identical twins.

This receptor was obtained from a woman between 18 and 30 years old in good health. The sequenced sample was PBMCs. The chain uses TRBV2 and TRBJ2-2; TRBD2 matches 7 bases. DNA for the CDR3: TGTGCCAGCACACCCCAGGGTGGCGGGGGCACCGGGGAGCTGTTTTTT. It encodes CASTPQGGGGTGELFF.